The 5 T cell receptor beta chains listed next were all sequenced from one sample in a study of T cells in Graves' hyperthyroidism and ophthalmopathy. Amplification of TCR beta CDR3 regions was performed using RNA transcripts as template. When the TCR CDR3 underwent first-round RT-PCR, the HTBI primer set was used. TCRdb ran MiXCR on the multiplex PCR reads and lists one entry per CDR3 protein. This table holds hundreds of thousands of distinct CDR3 sequences, roughly 14% found once. Input material: blood. Receptor source: a young man with Graves' ophthalmopathy.

This clonotype was counted ten times or more. V usage is TRBV13 and J usage is TRBJ2-1, with 7 bases aligning to TRBD2. Germline CDR1 is PRHDT and CDR2 is FYEKMQ (reference sequence). V was clipped by 5 bases and J by 12 bases; unmatched bases: 7. The CDR3 sequence is 12 residues long. In DNA, the CDR3 is TGTGCCAGCAGCCAAAGCGGGGCCGGGCAGTTCTTC. Its protein product is CASSQSGAGQFF. The whole variable domain, filled in from reference TRBV13 and TRBJ2-1, reads AAGVIQSPRHLIKEKRETATLKCYPIPRHDTVYWYQQGPGQDPQFLISFYEKMQSDKGSIPDRFSAQQFSDYHSELNMSSLELGDSALYFCASSQSGAGQFFGPGTRLTVL.

The chain joins TRBV5-1 to TRBJ2-7, with TRBD1 matching 7 bases. V dropped 0 bases and J dropped 2; count of bases not matched to a gene: 8. Germline values: CDR1 SGHRS, CDR2 YFSETQ. The CDR3 runs to 16 residues. The CDR3 region has the DNA TGCGCCAGCAGCTTGGGGCTCAGGACAGGAACCTACGAGCAGTACTTC. This gives the protein CASSLGLRTGTYEQYF.

The table lists this clonotype with many counts. The chain has TRBV5-6 and TRBJ1-2; 7 bases line up with TRBD1. J lost 7 bases, V lost 4 bases, and 7 bases had no gene match. The CDR3 length is 13 residues. Germline V CDR1 and CDR2: SGHDT, YYEEEE. CDR3 bases: TGTGCCAGCAGCCTACGACAGGGAACTGGCTACACCTTC. Its protein is CASSLRQGTGYTF.

The chain is built from TRBV19 and TRBJ2-2; D is uncertain. The CDR3 covers 15 residues. V was trimmed by 0 bases and J by 5 bases, leaving 10 bases between them. The germline V gene has CDR1 LNHDA and CDR2 SQIVND (reference sequence). This chain's CDR3 is CASSIDPGSTGELFF. The CDR3 DNA sequence: TGTGCCAGTAGTATAGATCCAGGAAGTACCGGGGAGCTGTTTTTT.

This clonotype showed up many times. The J gene is TRBJ2-7, the V gene TRBV7-9; 11 nucleotides agree with TRBD1. J was trimmed by 7 bases and V by 8 bases; bases with no gene match: 4. The CDR3 sequence is 12 residues long. The V gene's germline CDR1 is SEHNR and CDR2 FQNEAQ (reference sequence). CDR3 amino acids: CASVDRGQEQYF. The CDR3 DNA reads as TGTGCCAGCGTGGACAGGGGGCAAGAGCAGTACTTC.